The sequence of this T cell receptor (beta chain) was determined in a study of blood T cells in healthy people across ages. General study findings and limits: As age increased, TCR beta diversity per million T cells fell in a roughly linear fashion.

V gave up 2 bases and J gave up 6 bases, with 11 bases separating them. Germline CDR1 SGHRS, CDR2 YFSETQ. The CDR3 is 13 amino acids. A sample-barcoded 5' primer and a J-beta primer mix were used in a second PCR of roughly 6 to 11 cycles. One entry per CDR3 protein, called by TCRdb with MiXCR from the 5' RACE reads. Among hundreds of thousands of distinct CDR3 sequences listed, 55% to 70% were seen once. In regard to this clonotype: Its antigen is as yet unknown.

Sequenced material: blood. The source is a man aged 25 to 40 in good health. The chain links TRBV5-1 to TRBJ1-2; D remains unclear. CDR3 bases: TGCGCCAGCAGCTTAGGGCCCAGAGATGGCTACACCTTC. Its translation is CASSLGPRDGYTF.